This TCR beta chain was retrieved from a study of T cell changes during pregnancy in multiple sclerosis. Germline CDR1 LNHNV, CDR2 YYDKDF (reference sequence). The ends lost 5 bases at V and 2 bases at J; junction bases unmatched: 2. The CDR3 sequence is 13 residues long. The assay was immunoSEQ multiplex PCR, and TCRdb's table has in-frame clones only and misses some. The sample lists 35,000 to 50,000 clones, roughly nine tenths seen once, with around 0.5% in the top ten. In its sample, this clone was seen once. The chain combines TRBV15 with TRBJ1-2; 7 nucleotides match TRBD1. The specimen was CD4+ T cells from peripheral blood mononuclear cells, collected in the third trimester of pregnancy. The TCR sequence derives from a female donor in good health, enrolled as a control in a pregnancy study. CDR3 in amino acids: CATSGGQNYGYTF. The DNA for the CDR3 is TGTGCCACCAGCGGGGGACAGAACTATGGCTACACCTTC.